These 26 T cell receptor beta chains originate from one sample sequenced in a study of T cell clonotyping in hematopoietic cell transplantation. Here immunoSEQ multiplex PCR was the method, and the copy in TCRdb shows in-frame clones only, minus some. The data contain about 41,000 clones, about 95% of them singletons. The source material was peripheral blood mononuclear cells. The source of these receptors is a man aged 25-45 years in good health. Some clones in this sample may be carry-over from other donors' samples.

The V call is TRBV7-9, the J call TRBJ1-3, with D possibly TRBD1 on 6 matching bases. CDR1 is SEHNR, CDR2 FQNEAQ, per germline (reference sequence). V was cut by 6 bases and J by 0 bases, with 24 bases left in between. The CDR3 contains 19 residues. In DNA, the CDR3 is TGTGCCAGCAGAGACCCCGGGACACCACAATCCTTCTCTGGAAACACCATATATTTT. This codes for CASRDPGTPQSFSGNTIYF.

The rearrangement links TRBV7-2 to TRBJ1-5; perhaps TRBD1 as D (5 bases). The CDR3 has 14 residues. Trimming cost V 6 bases and J 6 bases, with 15 bases left between them. The V gene's germline CDR1 is SGHTA and CDR2 FQGNSA. The CDR3 is CASSLIGGGQPQHF. The CDR3 DNA reads TGTGCCAGCAGTCTCATTGGGGGGGGTCAGCCCCAGCATTTT.

The chain has TRBV15 and TRBJ2-1; perhaps D is TRBD1 or TRBD2 (5 bases each). With 0 bases removed from V and 7 bases from J, the gap between germline ends came to 16 bases. Germline V gene data show CDR1 as LNHNV and CDR2 as YYDKDF (reference sequence). This CDR3 is built from 16 residues. The CDR3 DNA is TGTGCCACCAGCAGAGATGGGGGTTCCGGGGTGAATGAGCAGTTCTTC. Encoded protein: CATSRDGGSGVNEQFF.

This chain joins TRBV27 and TRBJ2-7; TRBD1 is a possible D gene (6 bases). The CDR3 has 14 residues. The V gene's germline CDR1 is MNHEY and CDR2 SMNVEV (reference sequence). Trimming took 4 bases from V and 0 from J, leaving 10 bases between them. CDR3 coding DNA: TGTGCCAGCAGTTCGACAGGACCCTCCTACGAGCAGTACTTC. Translating it yields CASSSTGPSYEQYF.

The chain combines TRBV5-8 with TRBJ2-2, with TRBD2 as a possible D gene (5 bases). Trimming cost V 5 bases and J 2 bases, with 10 bases left between them. Germline V gives CDR1 SGHTS, CDR2 YDEGEE. This CDR3 has 14 residues. The CDR3 sequence: CASRFSANTGELFF. Written as DNA, the CDR3 is TGTGCCAGCAGGTTTAGCGCAAACACCGGGGAGCTGTTTTTT.

This chain joins TRBV6-5 and TRBJ2-1; D is perhaps TRBD1 or TRBD2 (5 bases each). The CDR3 covers 14 residues. The V gene's germline CDR1 is MNHEY and CDR2 SVGAGI. Trimming took 8 bases from V and 7 from J, leaving 18 bases between them. CDR3 sequence (DNA): TGTGCCAGCGCCCGAGGGGCCCATGGGAATGAGCAGTTCTTC. Its protein product is CASARGAHGNEQFF.

V usage is TRBV10-1 and J usage is TRBJ1-1; the D gene is possibly TRBD1 (5 bases). The CDR3 has 14 amino acids. Germline V gene data show CDR1 as WNHNN and CDR2 as SYGVQD (reference sequence). The germline V and J ends were trimmed by 8 bases and 4 bases, with 17 bases remaining between them. CDR3 in DNA: TGCGCCAGCGGGGGGAGTAAGGGTGGCACTGAAGCTTTCTTT. This codes for CASGGSKGGTEAFF.

The V call is TRBV30, the J call TRBJ2-3; weak D call: TRBD1 (7 bases). V was clipped by 7 bases and J by 1 base, with 15 bases between them. Germline values: CDR1 GTSNPN, CDR2 SVGIG (reference sequence). The CDR3 has 14 amino acids. The CDR3 loop reads CASNRGLGTDTQYF. The DNA of the CDR3 is TGTGCCTCCAACAGGGGACTGGGCACAGATACGCAGTATTTT.

The chain carries TRBV20-1 and TRBJ2-3; D not certain. V lost 0 bases to trimming and J lost 5 bases, with 3 bases between them. Germline V gives CDR1 DFQATT, CDR2 SNEGSKA (reference sequence). The CDR3 totals 11 residues. The DNA of the CDR3 is TGCAGTGCTAGAGAGGGAGATACGCAGTATTTT. Translating it yields CSAREGDTQYF.

J is TRBJ1-1 and V is TRBV7-2; 9 bases match TRBD1. This CDR3 is built from 17 residues. V lost 3 bases to trimming and J lost 1 base; unmatched junction nucleotides: 9. The V gene's germline CDR1 is SGHTA and CDR2 FQGNSA. The CDR3, as DNA: TGTGCCAGCAGCTTTGCTACGGGACAGGGATCGAACACTGAAGCTTTCTTT. This translates into CASSFATGQGSNTEAFF.

The V call is TRBV9, the J call TRBJ1-3; D gene uncertain. With 0 bases removed from V and 0 bases from J, the gap between germline ends came to 10 bases. The CDR3 runs 16 residues. Germline V gives CDR1 SGDLS, CDR2 YYNGEE. This CDR3 is CASSVARALSGNTIYF. CDR3 nucleotides: TGTGCCAGCAGCGTAGCTCGGGCCCTCTCTGGAAACACCATATATTTT.

The chain links TRBV30 to TRBJ1-2, with D possibly being TRBD1 (5 bases). Germline V gene lookup returns CDR1 GTSNPN and CDR2 SVGIG (reference sequence). The V and J ends lost 0 bases and 5 bases respectively, with 25 bases between them. The CDR3 consists of 18 residues. The CDR3 loop reads CAWSVPQLIGTVFYGYTF. The CDR3 region has the DNA TGTGCCTGGAGTGTACCCCAGTTAATAGGGACGGTCTTTTATGGCTACACCTTC.

The V call is TRBV27, the J call TRBJ1-4, with 9 bases identical to TRBD1. Looked up from germline, CDR1 is MNHEY and CDR2 is SMNVEV (reference sequence). CDR3 length: 16 residues. Unmatched junction bases numbered 8, after V lost 4 bases and J lost 5 bases. CDR3 DNA sequence: TGTGCCAGCAGTTCCACCGGGACAGGGTACAATGAAAAACTGTTTTTT. Encoded protein: CASSSTGTGYNEKLFF. Variable domain in full (rest from reference TRBV27 and TRBJ1-4): EAQVTQNPRYLITVTGKKLTVTCSQNMNHEYMSWYRQDPGLGLRQIYYSMNVEVTDKGDVPEGYKVSRKEKRNFPLILESPSPNQTSLYFCASSSTGTGYNEKLFFGSGTQLSVL.

The chain joins TRBV7-3 to TRBJ2-7; either TRBD1 or TRBD2 may supply D (6 bases each). V shed 2 bases and J shed 3 bases, with 14 bases lying between them. The germline V gene encodes CDR1 SGHTA and CDR2 FQGTGA. This CDR3 is built from 15 residues. The DNA of the CDR3 is TGTGCCAGCAGCTTATTTGGAGGGGGACTCTACGAGCAGTACTTC. Protein: CASSLFGGGLYEQYF.

V gene TRBV28 combines with J gene TRBJ2-2; 8 bases agree with TRBD1. The CDR3 sequence is 18 residues long. After removal of 3 bases from V and 3 bases from J, the junction contained 12 bases not matched to a gene. Germline V lookup: CDR1 MDHEN, CDR2 SYDVKM. The CDR3 loop reads CASSLDRESVIHTGELFF. CDR3 DNA sequence: TGTGCCAGCAGTTTGGACAGGGAGTCAGTAATCCACACCGGGGAGCTGTTTTTT.

For this clone: This same CDR3 is encoded by further DNA sequences in the sample. The chain combines TRBV4-1 with TRBJ1-2; no firm D call. V lost 2 bases to trimming and J lost 1 base, with 5 bases between them. This CDR3 is built from 13 residues. The V gene's germline CDR1 is MGHRA and CDR2 YSYEKL. The CDR3 spells CASSQQVNYGYTF. CDR3 DNA sequence: TGCGCCAGCAGCCAACAGGTTAACTATGGCTACACCTTC.

V and J are TRBV6-5 and TRBJ2-7; D tentatively fits TRBD1 or TRBD2 (5 bases each). This CDR3 contains 13 residues. Trimming removed 0 bases from V and 4 bases from J, with 7 bases in between. Looked up from germline, CDR1 is MNHEY and CDR2 is SVGAGI. The CDR3 bases are TGTGCCAGCAGTTACTCGAGGGGATACGAGCAGTACTTC. It yields the protein CASSYSRGYEQYF.

This chain joins TRBV19 and TRBJ2-2; 12 bases agree with TRBD1. The CDR3 has 19 amino acids. Germline CDR1 reads LNHDA; CDR2 reads SQIVND (reference sequence). V trimming: 5 bases; J trimming: 5 bases; junction bases outside the gene matches: 15. The CDR3 here is CASSSRDRGRTPLTGELFF. The CDR3 DNA is TGTGCCAGTAGTTCCAGGGACAGGGGGCGAACCCCTTTGACCGGGGAGCTGTTTTTT.

This sequence joins TRBV2 and TRBJ2-1; maybe TRBD1 (5 bases). CDR1 and CDR2 from the germline V gene are SNHLY and FYNNEI. The ends were cut back, 7 bases at V and 5 bases at J, with 6 bases in the middle. The CDR3 spans 11 residues. CDR3 amino acids: CASMTDNEQFF. The CDR3 bases are TGTGCCAGCATGACAGACAATGAGCAGTTCTTC. The full variable domain, rest sourced from reference TRBV2 and TRBJ2-1, is EPEVTQTPSHQVTQMGQEVILRCVPISNHLYFYWYRQILGQKVEFLVSFYNNEISEKSEIFDDQFSVERPDGSNFTLKIRSTKLEDSAMYFCASMTDNEQFFGPGTRLTVL.

V and J are TRBV5-1 and TRBJ2-2; 7 bases line up with TRBD2. J lost 4 bases, V lost 0 bases, and 3 bases had no gene match. CDR3 size: 15 residues. The germline gives CDR1 SGHRS, CDR2 YFSETQ. DNA of the CDR3: TGCGCCAGCAGCTTGGCCGCGGGAGTCACCGGGGAGCTGTTTTTT. This gives the protein CASSLAAGVTGELFF.

This chain joins TRBV2 and TRBJ1-4, with D unresolved. Germline loops: CDR1 SNHLY, CDR2 FYNNEI. V shed 6 bases and J shed 2 bases, with 25 bases lying between them. The CDR3 consists of 19 residues. CDR3 residues: CASRQTTTSLLTTNEKLFF. As DNA, the CDR3 is TGTGCCAGCAGACAGACCACAACCTCCCTTCTGACCACTAATGAAAAACTGTTTTTT.

The chain combines TRBV6-5 with TRBJ2-5; D call uncertain. The CDR3 has 13 residues. Trimming shortened V by 6 bases and J by 5 bases, and 13 bases separated the two germline ends. Germline values: CDR1 MNHEY, CDR2 SVGAGI. CDR3 DNA: TGTGCCAGCAGCTACGAACTGCGGGAGACCCAGTACTTC. Translation gives CASSYELRETQYF.

The chain carries TRBV9 and TRBJ2-7; the D gene is possibly TRBD1 (6 bases). V was clipped by 0 bases and J by 0 bases, with 7 bases between them. Germline loops: CDR1 SGDLS, CDR2 YYNGEE. The CDR3 runs 14 residues. This CDR3 reads CASSVGQVSYEQYF. The CDR3 DNA follows: TGTGCCAGCAGCGTAGGACAGGTCTCCTACGAGCAGTACTTC.

Of note for this clone: The junction does not match germline at one end; this may be a read error. V and J are TRBV7-8 and TRBJ1-5; TRBD1 is a possible D gene (5 bases). CDR3 length: 14 amino acids. CDR1 SGHVS and CDR2 FQNEAQ come from the germline V gene. CDR3 DNA: TGTGCCAGCAGATTAGGGGCAGCTAATCAGCCCCAGCATTTT. It encodes CASRLGAANQPQHF.

The chain couples TRBV5-1 to TRBJ2-3, with D unclear. The V and J ends lost 4 bases and 2 bases respectively, with 11 bases between them. This CDR3 region has 14 residues. The germline V gene has CDR1 SGHRS and CDR2 YFSETQ. CDR3 DNA sequence: TGCGCCAGCAGCCCACAAGGCATCACAGATACGCAGTATTTT. This translates into CASSPQGITDTQYF.

The chain employs TRBV4-1 and TRBJ1-5; TRBD1 matches 7 bases. Germline assignment: CDR1 MGHRA and CDR2 YSYEKL. V lost 4 bases, J lost 8 bases, and 11 bases stayed unmatched. The CDR3 totals 15 residues. CDR3 nucleotide sequence: TGCGCCAGCAGCCTAGGGACAGTGAAGTTGGAGCCCCAGCATTTT. This translates into CASSLGTVKLEPQHF.